This T cell receptor beta chain was captured in a study of siplizumab effects on memory and regulatory T cells. Study-level results: Under siplizumab, alloreactive sequences traced to unstimulated CD4+ memory cells were significantly reduced. The mean Treg-derived percentage of mappable alloreactive CD4+ clones was roughly 69% with siplizumab compared with roughly 30% in controls.

Each sample contributed roughly 100,000 TCR templates to the assay. Sequencing used immunoSEQ multiplex PCR; TCRdb keeps in-frame clones, though not all of them. The sample lists 80,000 to 130,000 clones; roughly nine tenths were seen once. Turning to this clone: Its antigen is unknown.

Unmatched junction bases numbered 2, after V lost 3 bases and J lost 4 bases. The CDR3 contains 14 residues. CDR1 and CDR2 (germline): SNHLY, FYNNEI. The V call is TRBV2, the J call TRBJ2-1, with TRBD2 matching 8 bases. Sequenced: Tregs sorted from blood. The sequence was obtained from a human donor in good health. The CDR3 DNA follows: TGTGCCAGCAGTGAGACTAGCGCTTACAATGAGCAGTTCTTC. Protein sequence: CASSETSAYNEQFF.